Listed below are T cell receptor beta chains from one sample, sequenced in a study of blood T cells in healthy people across ages. TCRdb reprocessed the 5' RACE reads via MiXCR and lists one record per CDR3 protein. This table has 650,000 to 700,000 distinct CDR3 sequences, about 34% appearing once. The sample consisted of blood. Source of these receptors: a woman of 80 years or more in good health. The CDR3 runs from the conserved cysteine through the conserved F or W. Each record gives: clone size, J gene, V gene, D gene, CDR3 protein, CDR3 DNA. A D gene is named only where the DNA matches it firmly. The size field is filled for only some rows; it gives once, few, many or a size class.

NA	TRBJ1-6	TRBV5-6	NA	CASSFVFDYNSPLHF	TGTGCCAGCAGCTTTGTCTTCGACTATAATTCACCCCTCCACTTT
NA	TRBJ2-2	TRBV19	TRBD1	CASRPGQLNTGELFF	TGTGCCAGCAGGCCGGGACAGCTGAACACCGGGGAGCTGTTTTTT
many	TRBJ1-2	TRBV28	NA	CASSLIANYGYTF	TGTGCCAGCAGTTTGATAGCTAACTATGGCTACACCTTC
many	TRBJ2-7	TRBV5-1	NA	CASGGRGVAGFDEQYF	TGCGCCAGCGGGGGCAGGGGTGTCGCCGGTTTTGACGAGCAGTACTTC
many	TRBJ2-7	TRBV15	NA	CATSKDSSYEQYF	TGTGCCACCAGCAAAGACAGTAGCTACGAGCAGTACTTC
few	TRBJ2-3	TRBV6-5	TRBD2	CASSYRGGPVTDTQYF	TGTGCCAGCAGTTACCGGGGGGGGCCGGTCACAGATACGCAGTATTTT
many	TRBJ1-2	TRBV12-3/TRBV12-4	NA	CASSFQGRDGYTF	TGTGCCAGCAGTTTTCAGGGTCGGGATGGCTACACCTTC
few	TRBJ1-2	TRBV16	NA	CASRRDKDGYTF	TGTGCCAGCAGAAGGGACAAGGATGGCTACACCTTC
once	TRBJ2-1	TRBV28	TRBD2	CASSSALAGVSTEQFF	TGTGCCAGCAGTTCAGCACTAGCGGGAGTCAGCACCGAGCAGTTCTTC
many	TRBJ2-1	TRBV12-3/TRBV12-4	NA	CASSLMGGSYNEQFF	TGTGCCAGCAGTTTAATGGGGGGATCCTACAATGAGCAGTTCTTC
NA	TRBJ2-7	TRBV6-5	NA	CASSYSVGYEQYF	TGTGCCAGCAGTTACTCAGTAGGCTACGAGCAGTACTTC
many	TRBJ2-7	TRBV10-3	TRBD2	CAISDSGGTSYEQYF	TGTGCCATCAGTGACTCCGGGGGGACCTCCTACGAGCAGTACTTC
many	TRBJ2-7	TRBV18	NA	CASSAIQASSYEQYF	TGTGCCAGCTCAGCCATCCAGGCGAGCTCCTACGAGCAGTACTTC
few	TRBJ2-7	TRBV30	TRBD1	CAGRDRGAEQYF	TGTGCCGGCAGGGACAGGGGAGCCGAGCAGTACTTC
many	TRBJ2-1	TRBV7-2	NA	CASSLAPEGEQFF	TGTGCCAGCAGCTTAGCGCCAGAGGGTGAGCAGTTCTTC
NA	TRBJ1-1	TRBV2	NA	CASSPPGLENAFF	TGTGCCAGCAGCCCTCCGGGACTGGAAAATGCTTTCTTT
NA	TRBJ2-6	TRBV19	NA	CASSSAGRANVLTF	TGTGCCAGTAGTTCTGCAGGGCGGGCCAACGTCCTGACTTTC
NA	TRBJ1-5	TRBV6-5	NA	CASREGGSNQPQHF	TGTGCCAGCAGGGAGGGGGGTAGCAATCAGCCCCAGCATTTT
many	TRBJ2-3	TRBV5-1	NA	CASSLGAGAASDTQYF	TGCGCCAGCAGCTTGGGGGCAGGGGCCGCATCAGATACGCAGTATTTT
many	TRBJ2-3	TRBV7-2	NA	CASSEPGHLTDTQYF	TGTGCCAGCAGCGAGCCGGGACACCTCACAGATACGCAGTATTTT
NA	TRBJ2-3	TRBV20-1	TRBD2	CSASRTRGSIDTQYF	TGCAGTGCTAGCCGGACTAGAGGGAGTATAGATACGCAGTATTTT
NA	TRBJ2-3	TRBV15	TRBD2	CATGAGGPSDTQYF	TGTGCCACCGGAGCGGGAGGGCCCTCAGATACGCAGTATTTT
NA	TRBJ1-2	TRBV6-2/TRBV6-3	NA	CASNTRQKANYGYTF	TGTGCCAGCAATACTCGACAGAAAGCTAACTATGGCTACACCTTC
once	TRBJ2-7	TRBV12-5	NA	CASQQDSYEQYF	TGTGCTAGTCAGCAGGACTCCTACGAGCAGTACTTC
many	TRBJ2-7	TRBV6-5	NA	CASSGRHQYEQYF	TGTGCCAGCAGTGGCCGACACCAATACGAGCAGTACTTC
many	TRBJ2-7	TRBV5-1	TRBD1	CASRLLQGVREQYF	TGCGCCAGCCGGCTCCTTCAGGGGGTGCGCGAGCAGTACTTC
many	TRBJ2-1	TRBV5-5	TRBD1	CASNRGSYNEQFF	TGTGCCAGCAACAGGGGATCGTACAATGAGCAGTTCTTC
few	TRBJ2-7	TRBV6-1	NA	CASSLGKGRYEQYF	TGTGCCAGCAGTCTTGGTAAAGGGCGCTACGAGCAGTACTTC
many	TRBJ2-3	TRBV7-6	NA	CASSLGPEDTQYF	TGTGCCAGCAGCTTAGGTCCGGAAGATACGCAGTATTTT
few	TRBJ2-7	TRBV6-2/TRBV6-3	TRBD2	CASSYRGLAGPHSYEQYF	TGTGCCAGCAGTTACCGGGGACTAGCGGGACCTCATTCCTACGAGCAGTACTTC
many	TRBJ2-3	TRBV7-6	NA	CASSPLGGSGTDTQYF	TGTGCCAGCAGCCCCTTGGGCGGGTCTGGCACAGATACGCAGTATTTT
NA	TRBJ1-1	TRBV20-1	NA	CSARDGRGTENTEAFF	TGCAGTGCTAGAGATGGGAGGGGTACGGAGAACACTGAAGCTTTCTTT
few	TRBJ2-7	TRBV5-1	NA	CASSYRGTGISEQYF	TGCGCCAGCAGCTACCGGGGGACGGGGATTTCCGAGCAGTACTTC
NA	TRBJ1-1	TRBV3-1	NA	CASRPDLNTEAFF	TGTGCCAGCCGTCCAGACCTGAACACTGAAGCTTTCTTT
many	TRBJ2-5	TRBV7-9	NA	CASSLLGGPSETQYF	TGTGCCAGCAGCTTACTCGGGGGGCCCTCAGAGACCCAGTACTTC
NA	TRBJ2-7	TRBV4-1	NA	CASSQGVQSYEQYF	TGCGCCAGCAGCCAGGGGGTTCAGTCCTACGAGCAGTACTTC
few	TRBJ2-2	TRBV6-6	TRBD1	CASSYKSGGTNTGELFF	TGTGCCAGCAGTTACAAATCAGGGGGCACCAACACCGGGGAGCTGTTTTTT
once	TRBJ2-5	TRBV29-1	NA	CSVWTRQETQYF	TGCAGCGTTTGGACAAGACAAGAGACCCAGTACTTC
once	TRBJ1-6	TRBV5-6	NA	CASSLGGRNNSPLHF	TGTGCCAGCAGCTTGGGTGGAAGAAATAATTCACCCCTCCACTTT
many	TRBJ2-3	TRBV6-4	NA	CASSELRGDTQYF	TGTGCCAGCAGCGAACTGCGCGGCGATACGCAGTATTTT
many	TRBJ2-7	TRBV7-9	TRBD1	CASSSGQGAFEQYF	TGTGCCAGCAGCTCGGGACAGGGGGCTTTCGAGCAGTACTTC